Below, one T cell receptor beta chain is given with its context. Which antigen it targets is not known. No clone much larger than this one lies a single base away; base qualities are absent. For sequencing of the TCRbeta CDR3 region, genomic DNA was extracted from the sorted cells. The immunoSEQ Assay was used to sequence the TCRbeta CDR3 regions. TCRdb carries this immuneACCESS record with in-frame sequences only. Its versions omit some clonotypes, under half of them owing to an unresolved V gene in the studies checked, with the rest unexplained. This sample lists about 150,000 clones; 93% were detected once. The ten largest clonotypes hold over 0.8% of the sample. Taken from cysteine to phenylalanine, the CDR3 has 17 residues. Just the 51-base CDR3 DNA is kept, in frame starting at base 1. The V end gives up 0 bases and the J end 6 bases, leaving 10 bases in the junction not matched to a gene. CDR1 and CDR2, per the germline V gene, are SQVTM and ANQGSEA.

Patients with autoimmune disease history or receiving systemic immunosuppression were excluded from the trial. Peripheral blood for TCR sequencing was collected from all dose cohorts at baseline, on cycle 4 day 1, and on cycle 7 day 1. Samples were obtained from an open-label, multicenter, first-in-human phase I dose-escalation trial of ivuxolimab. Adults with locally advanced or metastatic head and neck squamous cell, hepatocellular, melanoma or renal cell carcinoma were enrolled in the trial. CD4+ and CD8+ T cells were sorted separately from peripheral blood before TCR sequencing. This record belongs to a study of OX40 agonist ivuxolimab in advanced cancers. For the study in its entirety: Ivuxolimab was a fully human IgG2 agonistic monoclonal antibody targeting the costimulatory receptor OX40 (CD134). In the dose-escalation cohort, 65% to 85% of patients were male, and the mean age was approximately 60 years with a range of roughly 23 to 79. Prior anti-PD-1, anti-PD-L1 or anti-CTLA-4 therapy was permitted, and checkpoint inhibitors had been received by about two fifths of dose-escalation patients. The purpose of peripheral TCRbeta sequencing was to test whether ivuxolimab changed TCR sequence diversity and led to clonal T-cell expansion. Intravenous ivuxolimab was administered to patients every 2 weeks at six dose levels: 0.01, 0.1, 0.3, 1.5, 3 and 10 mg/kg. Partial responses were achieved by three dose-escalation patients, of whom one had hepatocellular carcinoma and two had cutaneous melanoma. The paper describes the monotherapy dose-escalation part (N of about 55 patients) of the phase I trial of ivuxolimab. Among the approximately 50 dose-escalation patients, around 19 had hepatocellular carcinoma, roughly 15 melanoma, 9 renal cell carcinoma and 9 head and neck cancer. On the study overall, not on this receptor specifically: The antigen specificity of the peripheral T cells that underwent clonal expansion was not determined. In the 0.1-3.0 mg/kg groups, partial responders had among the lowest normalized peripheral clonal expansion, particularly in CD8+ T cells. After ivuxolimab, expanded clones were on average more numerous among CD8+ T cells than among CD4+ T cells. Low levels of normalized T-cell clonal expansion were also seen in some nonresponding patients. At doses of 0.1 to 3.0 mg/kg, clonal expansion of both CD4+ and CD8+ blood T cells was observed from baseline to week 6.

This clonotype was sampled from an adult with an advanced solid tumor such as melanoma, head and neck, liver or kidney cancer. This material consisted of CD4+ or CD8+ T cells sorted from blood, taken in a trial of the OX40 agonist ivuxolimab. In this chain, TRBV29-1 is recombined with TRBJ2-1; 11 of the junction bases match TRBD2. CDR3 region: CSVEDPLAGGKFNEQFF. The DNA is as follows: TGCAGCGTTGAAGATCCCCTAGCGGGGGGTAAATTCAATGAGCAGTTCTTC.